This TCR beta chain stems from a study of T-cell memory formation after mild COVID-19. Whole-study context: The two donors had largely donor-specific TCR clusters.

TCRdb fed the 5' RACE reads into MiXCR, producing one record per CDR3 protein. The repertoire holds about 300,000 distinct CDR3 sequences, roughly a fifth seen once, with roughly 21% in the top ten. The CDR3 extends over 11 amino acids. V shed 3 bases and J shed 9 bases, with 6 bases lying between them. The origin of this receptor is a man between 18 and 35 years old who had mild COVID-19 (a few samples of this study predate the infection). Cell type and time point are not known. Sequenced: PBMCs or a T cell subset sorted from them (not recorded which). The chain joins TRBV12-3 or TRBV12-4 to TRBJ1-5; D is possibly TRBD1 (6 bases). DNA for the CDR3: TGTGCCAGCAGTTTCAGGGGGCCCCAGCATTTT. It encodes CASSFRGPQHF.